Presented here are 14 T cell receptor beta chains from one specimen sequenced in a study of HIV-infected patients and healthy controls (dated by TCRdb to 2013 to 2014). Libraries were made using 5' RACE. The listed sequencing device is Illumina MiSeq. The raw public data were reprocessed by TCRdb itself: fastp quality trimming at Q25, MiXCR clonotype calling, in-frame beta chains only. Identical CDR3 protein sequences are pooled into one entry, listed with their most common genes and DNA. The table for this sample lists roughly 68,000 distinct CDR3 sequences; 15% to 20% of them were counted only once. Over 1.1% of the sample is in the top ten clones. Material: CD4+ T cells from blood. The receptors originated from a human donor in good health.

This clonotype was detected a few times. The genes are TRBV7-9 and TRBJ2-3, with TRBD2 matching over 10 bases. Germline-derived CDR1 and CDR2 are SEHNR and FQNEAQ (reference sequence). Trimming took 1 base from V and 4 from J; bases not matched to a gene: 2. There are 15 residues in the CDR3. CDR3 DNA: TGTGCCAGCAGCTTAGTAGCGGGGGGCCCAGATACGCAGTATTTT. It is translated as CASSLVAGGPDTQYF. Using reference TRBV7-9 and TRBJ2-3 for the parts outside the CDR3, the full variable domain is DTGVSQNPRHKITKRGQNVTFRCDPISEHNRLYWYRQTLGQGPEFLTYFQNEAQLEKSRLLSDRFSAERPKGSFSTLEIQRTEQGDSAMYLCASSLVAGGPDTQYFGPGTRLTVL.

This clonotype was observed many times. The gene calls are TRBV6-1 and TRBJ1-5; D perhaps matches TRBD1 (5 bases). From germline, CDR1 is MNHNS and CDR2 SASEGT. V was trimmed by 2 bases and J by 6 bases, leaving 11 bases between them. The CDR3 totals 14 residues. The CDR3 protein is CASSERTTGQPQHF. CDR3 nucleotide sequence: TGTGCCAGCAGTGAAAGGACCACAGGTCAGCCCCAGCATTTT.

The sample holds many counts of this clonotype. The genes are TRBV10-3 and TRBJ1-5; TRBD1 might be the D (5 bases). The germline gives CDR1 ENHRY, CDR2 SYGVKD. The CDR3 has 15 amino acids. The V gene lost 0 bases and the J gene lost 7 bases, with 13 bases spanning the gap. For the CDR3, the DNA is TGTGCCATCAGTGAGTCGACGCAGGGAATACAGCCCCAGCATTTT. Its translation: CAISESTQGIQPQHF.

This rearrangement joins TRBV16 to TRBJ1-3; no clear D. The CDR3 runs 16 residues. The germline gives CDR1 KGHSY, CDR2 FQNENV. V lost 0 bases and J lost 2, with 11 bases in between. The CDR3 spells CASSQSLPATGNTIYF. The DNA for the CDR3 is TGTGCCAGCAGCCAATCCCTTCCCGCAACTGGAAACACCATATATTTT.

Concerning this clonotype: Given a much more abundant clone one base away, this may be a read error. The chain joins TRBV20-1 to TRBJ1-5; D possibly corresponds to TRBD1 (6 bases). There are 18 residues in the CDR3. In germline, CDR1 is DFQATT, CDR2 SNEGSKA (reference sequence). This chain's CDR3 is CSARDSRRRTEANQPPHF. CDR3 sequence (DNA): TGCAGTGCTAGAGATTCTCGGCGTAGGACAGAAGCTAATCAGCCCCCGCATTTT.

The J gene is TRBJ2-4, the V gene TRBV19, with TRBD2 matching 10 bases. V lost 1 base to trimming and J lost 1 base; unmatched junction nucleotides: 7. Germline CDR1 LNHDA, CDR2 SQIVND (reference sequence). The CDR3 length is 18 residues. The CDR3 coding sequence is TGTGCCAGTAGTATAGCAGGAGCGGGGGGGTTTGCCAAAAACATTCAGTACTTC. Its translation: CASSIAGAGGFAKNIQYF.

The chain uses TRBV20-1 and TRBJ2-2; no clear D. CDR1 is DFQATT, CDR2 SNEGSKA, per germline (reference sequence). V was shortened by 2 bases and J by 0 bases, with 7 bases between the two germline ends. The CDR3 runs to 14 residues. CDR3 protein: CSARSLANTGELFF. The DNA of the CDR3 is TGCAGTGCTAGAAGTCTGGCGAACACCGGGGAGCTGTTTTTT.

This clonotype has a count of ten or more. The chain carries TRBV6-5 and TRBJ2-3; 8 positions agree with TRBD2. CDR3 length equals 16 residues. V was pared by 6 bases and J by 0 bases, with 8 bases of the junction left unmatched. CDR1 is MNHEY, CDR2 SVGAGI, per germline. The CDR3 DNA reads as TGTGCCAGCAGCCTCGCCGGGACTAGTAGCACAGATACGCAGTATTTT. Its translation: CASSLAGTSSTDTQYF.

This clonotype was detected many times. The chain joins TRBV12-5 to TRBJ1-1; 8 nucleotides line up with TRBD1. V dropped 4 bases and J dropped 2; count of bases not matched to a gene: 3. The CDR3 length is 14 residues. The germline V gene encodes CDR1 LGHNT and CDR2 FRNRAP. Written as DNA, the CDR3 is TGTGCTAGTGGTTCGGGACAGGTAAACACTGAAGCTTTCTTT. Protein product: CASGSGQVNTEAFF.

This clonotype was counted at least ten times. V gene TRBV12-3 or TRBV12-4 combines with J gene TRBJ2-3; D possibly corresponds to TRBD2 (5 bases). There are 13 residues in the CDR3. CDR3 in DNA: TGTGCTACCTCGATTGACTACACAGATACGCAGTATTTT. Protein: CATSIDYTDTQYF.

This clonotype came up a few times. The chain combines TRBV5-5 with TRBJ1-1; D perhaps matches TRBD1 (6 bases). From germline, CDR1 is SGHKS and CDR2 YYEKEE (reference sequence). Trimming took off 0 bases at V and 5 bases at J, with 11 bases between the two ends. The CDR3 length is 14 residues. The DNA for the CDR3 is TGTGCCAGCAGCTTGGAACAGGGTGGGACTGAAGCTTTCTTT. As protein: CASSLEQGGTEAFF.

There are a few counts of this clonotype. The chain uses TRBV19 and TRBJ1-2; TRBD1 matches 8 bases. CDR1 and CDR2 from the germline V gene are LNHDA and SQIVND (reference sequence). The trim removed 5 bases at V and 0 bases at J, leaving 5 bases unmatched. The CDR3 length is 15 residues. The CDR3 DNA sequence: TGTGCCAGTAGTTCCCCACAGGGGGCTAACTATGGCTACACCTTC. Its translation: CASSSPQGANYGYTF.

The chain is built from TRBV7-9 and TRBJ2-3, with unresolved D. The CDR3 loop spans 15 amino acids. The V end was cut by 7 bases, the J end by 8 bases, with 22 bases between. CDR1 and CDR2 (germline): SEHNR, FQNEAQ (reference sequence). The DNA of the CDR3 is TGTGCCAGCACCGCCCGGGCCGAAGGGTTAGGTACGCAGTATTTT. Its protein product is CASTARAEGLGTQYF.

The rearrangement uses TRBV15 and TRBJ1-1; 7 bases are a match to TRBD1. This CDR3 has 14 amino acids. V lost 0 bases and J lost 5; bases outside the gene matches: 3. Germline V gene lookup returns CDR1 LNHNV and CDR2 YYDKDF (reference sequence). DNA for the CDR3: TGTGCCACCAGCAGAGAATCAGGGGGTACTGAAGCTTTCTTT. This sequence encodes CATSRESGGTEAFF.